This T cell receptor (beta chain) was obtained from a study of metastatic and nonmetastatic thyroid tumors. For the study at large: From malignant and benign thyroid patients, repertoires in blood and in tumor or nodule tissue were compared.

Per the original data handling: For papillary thyroid cancer, a distant-metastasis classifier was constructed from CDR3 differences observed across clinicopathological groups. TCRdb re-processed the PCR reads through MiXCR. Clone size and V and J calls follow TCRdb, not the original study. This table has about 70,000 clones, 18% appearing once. This clone has just a few counts. Every patient was untreated before thyroid surgery. The CDR3 extends over 14 amino acids. J lost 5 bases, V lost 7 bases, and 13 bases had no gene match. CDR1 SQVTM and CDR2 ANQGSEA come from the germline V gene. This rearrangement joins TRBV29-1 to TRBJ1-2; 7 nucleotides agree with TRBD1. The clonotype originates from a female donor with papillary thyroid cancer or a benign thyroid nodule (not recorded which). Some clones in this sample may be carry-over from other donors' samples. The sample comprised blood. This CDR3 reads CSANRDSGGYGYTF. The CDR3 DNA follows: TGCAGCGCTAACAGGGACAGCGGGGGGTATGGCTACACCTTC.